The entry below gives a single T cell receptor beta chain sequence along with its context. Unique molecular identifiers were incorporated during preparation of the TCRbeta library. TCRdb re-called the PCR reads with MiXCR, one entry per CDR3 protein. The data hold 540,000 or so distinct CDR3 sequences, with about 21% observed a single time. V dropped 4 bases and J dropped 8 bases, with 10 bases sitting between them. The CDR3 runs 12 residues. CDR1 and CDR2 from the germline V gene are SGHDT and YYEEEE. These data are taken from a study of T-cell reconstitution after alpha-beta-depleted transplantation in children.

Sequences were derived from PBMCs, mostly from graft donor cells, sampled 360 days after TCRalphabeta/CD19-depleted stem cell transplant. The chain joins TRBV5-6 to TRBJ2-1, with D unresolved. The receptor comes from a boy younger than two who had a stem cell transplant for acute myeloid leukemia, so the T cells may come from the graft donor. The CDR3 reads CASSLPRDEQFF. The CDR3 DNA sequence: TGTGCCAGCAGCCTTCCACGGGATGAGCAGTTCTTC.